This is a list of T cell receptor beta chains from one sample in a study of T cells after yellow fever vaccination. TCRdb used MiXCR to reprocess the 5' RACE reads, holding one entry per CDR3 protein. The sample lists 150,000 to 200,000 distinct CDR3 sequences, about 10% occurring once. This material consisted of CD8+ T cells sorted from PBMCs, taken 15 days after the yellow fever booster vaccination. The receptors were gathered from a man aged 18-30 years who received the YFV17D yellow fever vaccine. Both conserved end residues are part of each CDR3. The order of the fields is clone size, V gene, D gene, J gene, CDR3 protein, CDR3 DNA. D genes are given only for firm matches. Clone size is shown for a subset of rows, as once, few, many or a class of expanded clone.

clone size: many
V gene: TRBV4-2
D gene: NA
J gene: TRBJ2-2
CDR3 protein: CASSQGIDARELFF
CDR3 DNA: TGTGCCAGCAGCCAAGGAATAGATGCCCGGGAGCTGTTTTTT

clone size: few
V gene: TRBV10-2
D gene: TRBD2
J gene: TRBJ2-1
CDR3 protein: CASTGLAGEQFF
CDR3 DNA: TGCGCCAGCACCGGACTAGCGGGGGAGCAGTTCTTC

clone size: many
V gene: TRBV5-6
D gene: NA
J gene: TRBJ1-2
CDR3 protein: CASSLPGIGYTF
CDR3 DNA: TGTGCCAGCAGCTTGCCGGGGATCGGCTACACCTTC

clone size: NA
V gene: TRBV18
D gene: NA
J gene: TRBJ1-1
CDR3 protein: CASSPPVGRGDTEAFF
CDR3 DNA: TGTGCCAGCTCACCACCGGTGGGGCGGGGTGACACTGAAGCTTTCTTT

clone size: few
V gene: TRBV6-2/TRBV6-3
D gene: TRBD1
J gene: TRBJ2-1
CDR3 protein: CASSYSYRDRGHEQFF
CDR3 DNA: TGTGCCAGCAGTTACTCCTACCGGGACAGGGGCCATGAGCAGTTCTTC

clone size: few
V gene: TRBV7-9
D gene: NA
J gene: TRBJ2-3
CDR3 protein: CASSFLRVAEF
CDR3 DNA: TGTGCCAGCAGCTTTCTGCGGGTAGCGGAATTT

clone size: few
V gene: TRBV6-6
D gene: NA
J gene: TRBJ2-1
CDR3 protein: CASSSWGSYNEQFF
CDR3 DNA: TGTGCCAGCAGCTCTTGGGGATCCTACAATGAGCAGTTCTTC

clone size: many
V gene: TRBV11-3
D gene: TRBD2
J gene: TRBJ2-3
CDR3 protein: CASSSTDPSGVSSTDTQYF
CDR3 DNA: TGTGCCAGCAGCTCGACTGACCCTAGCGGGGTTTCTAGCACAGATACGCAGTATTTT

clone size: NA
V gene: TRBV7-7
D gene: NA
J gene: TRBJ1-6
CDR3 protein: CASSLTIGSPLHF
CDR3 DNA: TGTGCCAGCAGCCTCACCATTGGGTCACCACTCCACTTT

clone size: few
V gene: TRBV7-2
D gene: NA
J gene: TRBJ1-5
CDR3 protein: CASSPARGNQPQHF
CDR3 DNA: TGTGCCAGCAGCCCCGCGAGGGGCAATCAGCCCCAGCATTTT

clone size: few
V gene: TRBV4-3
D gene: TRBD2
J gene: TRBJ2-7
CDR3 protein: CASSQASGVAYEQYF
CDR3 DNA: TGCGCCAGCAGCCAGGCTAGCGGGGTAGCCTACGAGCAGTACTTC

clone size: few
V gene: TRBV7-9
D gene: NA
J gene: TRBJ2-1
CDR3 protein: CASSRPDQVGHNEQFF
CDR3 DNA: TGTGCCAGCAGCCGCCCCGATCAGGTGGGGCACAATGAGCAGTTCTTC

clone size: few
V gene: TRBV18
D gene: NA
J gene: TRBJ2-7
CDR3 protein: CASSPADRARWYEQYF
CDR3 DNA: TGTGCCAGCTCACCGGCGGACAGAGCTAGATGGTACGAGCAGTACTTC

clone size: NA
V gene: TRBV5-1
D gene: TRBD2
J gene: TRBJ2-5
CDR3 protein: CASSGISGGPQETQYF
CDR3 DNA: TGCGCCAGCTCAGGAATTAGCGGGGGGCCCCAAGAGACCCAGTACTTC

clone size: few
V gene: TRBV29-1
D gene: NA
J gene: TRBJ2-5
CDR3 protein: CSVEWGFQETQYF
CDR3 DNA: TGCAGCGTTGAATGGGGGTTTCAAGAGACCCAGTACTTC

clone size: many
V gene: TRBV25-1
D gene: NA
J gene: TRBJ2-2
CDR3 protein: CASSGNRDNTGELFF
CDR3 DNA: TGTGCCAGCAGTGGAAACAGGGACAACACCGGGGAGCTGTTTTTT

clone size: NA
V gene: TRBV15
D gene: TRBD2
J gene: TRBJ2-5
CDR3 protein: CATSREGAGGRETQYF
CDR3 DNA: TGTGCCACCAGCAGAGAGGGCGCGGGGGGTCGAGAGACCCAGTACTTC

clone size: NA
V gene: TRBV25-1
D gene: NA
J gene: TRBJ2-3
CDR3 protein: CASCVLHGGGGTDTQYF
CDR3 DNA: TGTGCCAGCTGTGTTCTTCACGGAGGAGGAGGCACAGATACGCAGTATTTT

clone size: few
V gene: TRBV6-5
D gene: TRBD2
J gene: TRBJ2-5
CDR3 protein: CASSYGQRGGQETQYF
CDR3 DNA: TGTGCCAGCAGTTACGGGCAGCGGGGGGGACAAGAGACCCAGTACTTC

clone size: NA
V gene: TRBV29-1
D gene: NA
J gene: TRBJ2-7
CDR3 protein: CSVEAGRGAPYEQYF
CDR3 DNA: TGCAGCGTTGAAGCGGGCAGGGGAGCCCCCTACGAGCAGTACTTC

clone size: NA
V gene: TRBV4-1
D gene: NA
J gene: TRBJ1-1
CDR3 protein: CASSQDAGLWTEAFF
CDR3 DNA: TGCGCCAGCAGCCAAGATGCGGGGCTTTGGACTGAAGCTTTCTTT

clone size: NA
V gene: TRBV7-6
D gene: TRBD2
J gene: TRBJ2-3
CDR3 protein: CASSPVAGGYPDTQYF
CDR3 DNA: TGTGCCAGCAGCCCCGTGGCGGGGGGGTACCCAGATACGCAGTATTTT

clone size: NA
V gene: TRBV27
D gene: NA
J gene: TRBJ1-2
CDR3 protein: CASSFGGSYGYTF
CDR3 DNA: TGTGCCAGCAGTTTCGGGGGATCCTATGGCTACACCTTC

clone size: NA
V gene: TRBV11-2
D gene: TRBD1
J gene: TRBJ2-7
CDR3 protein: CASSGGTGITYEQYF
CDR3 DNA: TGTGCCAGCAGCGGGGGGACAGGGATCACCTACGAGCAGTACTTC

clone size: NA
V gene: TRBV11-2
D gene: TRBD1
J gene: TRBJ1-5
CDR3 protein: CASSLRQGINQPQHF
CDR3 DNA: TGTGCCAGCAGCTTAAGACAGGGGATTAATCAGCCCCAGCATTTT

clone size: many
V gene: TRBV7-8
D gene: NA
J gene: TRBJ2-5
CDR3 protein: CASSLDGAGKTQYF
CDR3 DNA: TGTGCCAGCAGCTTAGACGGGGCAGGAAAGACCCAGTACTTC

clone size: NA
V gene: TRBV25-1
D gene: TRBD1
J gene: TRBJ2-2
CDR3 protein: CASKGQGFTGELFF
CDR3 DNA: TGTGCCAGCAAGGGACAGGGGTTCACCGGGGAGCTGTTTTTT

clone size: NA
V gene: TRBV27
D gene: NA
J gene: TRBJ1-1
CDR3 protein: CASSGGLRNTEAFF
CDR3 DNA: TGTGCCAGCAGCGGGGGGCTTCGGAACACTGAAGCTTTCTTT

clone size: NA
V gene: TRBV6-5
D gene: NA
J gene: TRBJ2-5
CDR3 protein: CASTQAQGGETQYF
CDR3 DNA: TGTGCCAGCACTCAAGCACAGGGTGGTGAGACCCAGTACTTC

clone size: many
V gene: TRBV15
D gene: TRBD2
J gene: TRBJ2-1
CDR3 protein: CATSRTSGGPPTQFF
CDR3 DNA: TGTGCCACCAGCAGGACTAGCGGGGGGCCCCCCACGCAGTTCTTC

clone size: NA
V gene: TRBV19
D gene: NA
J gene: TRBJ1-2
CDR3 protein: CASSPTTGRANYGYTF
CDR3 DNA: TGTGCCAGTAGTCCGACGACAGGAAGAGCTAACTATGGCTACACCTTC

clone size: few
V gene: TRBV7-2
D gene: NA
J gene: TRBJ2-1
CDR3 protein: CASSRVMGEQFF
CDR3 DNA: TGTGCCAGCAGTCGAGTCATGGGTGAGCAGTTCTTC

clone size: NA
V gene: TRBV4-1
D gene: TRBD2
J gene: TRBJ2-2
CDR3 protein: CASSPRGGGGTGELFF
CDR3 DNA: TGCGCCAGCAGCCCTCGAGGCGGGGGGGGCACCGGGGAGCTGTTTTTT

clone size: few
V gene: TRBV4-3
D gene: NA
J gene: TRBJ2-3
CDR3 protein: CASSQDLGVGTDTQYF
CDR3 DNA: TGCGCCAGCAGCCAAGATCTTGGGGTAGGCACAGATACGCAGTATTTT

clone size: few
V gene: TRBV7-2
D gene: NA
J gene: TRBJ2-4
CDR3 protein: CASSLDSALAKNIQYF
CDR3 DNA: TGTGCCAGCAGCCTCGACAGTGCTCTAGCCAAAAACATTCAGTACTTC

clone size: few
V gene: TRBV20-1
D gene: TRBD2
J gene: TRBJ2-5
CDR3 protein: CSARRTREEAQYF
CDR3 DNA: TGCAGTGCTAGGAGGACTAGGGAGGAGGCCCAGTACTTC

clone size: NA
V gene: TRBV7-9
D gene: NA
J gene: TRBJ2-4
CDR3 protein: CASSLSGDWRGIQYF
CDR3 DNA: TGTGCCAGCAGCTTATCTGGGGACTGGCGGGGCATTCAGTACTTC

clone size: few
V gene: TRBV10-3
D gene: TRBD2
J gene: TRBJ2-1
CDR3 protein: CAISESPASGYAGSYNEQFF
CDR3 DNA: TGTGCCATCAGTGAGTCCCCGGCTAGCGGTTATGCTGGCTCCTACAATGAGCAGTTCTTC

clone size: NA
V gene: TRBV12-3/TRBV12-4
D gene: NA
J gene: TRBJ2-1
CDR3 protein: CASQEGRLGLSSYNEQFF
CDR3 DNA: TGTGCCAGCCAGGAGGGGCGGTTGGGGTTATCGTCCTACAATGAGCAGTTCTTC

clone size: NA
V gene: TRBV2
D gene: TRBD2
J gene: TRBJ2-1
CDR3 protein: CASRAALAGYEQFF
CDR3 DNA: TGTGCCAGCAGGGCCGCACTAGCGGGGTATGAGCAGTTCTTC

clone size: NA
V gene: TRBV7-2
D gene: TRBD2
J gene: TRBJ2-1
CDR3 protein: CASSSFAGGRPEQFF
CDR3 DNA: TGTGCCAGCAGCTCCTTCGCGGGGGGGCGACCGGAGCAGTTCTTC

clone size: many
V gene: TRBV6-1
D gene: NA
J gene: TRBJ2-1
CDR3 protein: CASSEAELNEQFF
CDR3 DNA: TGTGCCAGCAGTGAAGCCGAACTCAATGAGCAGTTCTTC